Listed below are T cell receptor beta chains from one sample, sequenced in a study of blood T cell repertoires in COVID-19. The repertoire was sequenced with immunoSEQ multiplex PCR; TCRdb's copy has only in-frame clones and lacks some. The sample contains about 470,000 clones, 87% of which appear only once. The sample was PBMCs or T cells enriched from blood (not recorded which). The source is a woman younger than 35 who had recovered from COVID-19. CDR3s leave out the opening cysteine and the closing phenylalanine or tryptophan. The order of the fields is V gene, CDR3 protein.

TRBV7-2	ASRLRDRGITGELF
TRBV5-1	ASSLSRSTDTQY
TRBV29-1	SVPGTGGTEAF
TRBV7-3	ASMSGTDGTAF
TRBV30	AWHSVTEAF
TRBV5-1	ASSPGFYGYT
TRBV5-1	ASRAGGIRETQY
TRBV5-1	ASSFTSGEFTDTQY
TRBV5-8	ASSPGSTDTQY
TRBV7-9	ASSLDRNTIY
TRBV5-1	ASSLDSGDTQY
TRBV30	AWVLSGGGRDTQY
TRBV28	ASSLLLTEGNTIY
TRBV5-1	ASSLLRTGTDEQY
TRBV9	ASSATGGVETQY
TRBV6-5	ASSYSGGGDSYGYT
TRBV7-3	ASSPRRTSGSDLETQY
TRBV7-2	ASSLDGQGQQPQH
TRBV7-2	ASSLKWGGKNIQY
TRBV25-1	ASSPKETQY
TRBV6-5	ASSYMTSGGRDEQF
TRBV7-9	ASSSGQGDYGYT
TRBV12-5	ASGLESGSPLH
TRBV19	ASSIEKRDRVGQPQH
TRBV3-1/TRBV3-2	ASSLGLEETQY
TRBV18	ASSPFLLAGRQETQY
TRBV27	ASSLIGLDRNEQF
TRBV11-2	ASTLGEVSYEQY
TRBV4-1	ASSLRGNEQF
TRBV5-4	ASSTLTDSQETQY
TRBV27	ASSLSIQAITEAF
TRBV6-2/TRBV6-3	ASSLKGQNQPQH
TRBV10-3	AISEYGGDQPQH
TRBV13	ASSLGAGVPDTQY
TRBV30	AWKEGRYNSPLH
TRBV9	ASSAEGTVEKLF
TRBV10-3	AIRNTGNNSPLH
TRBV25-1	ASSELGLDGYT
TRBV7-7	ASSSGREAEQY
TRBV9	ASSVEGAYGYT
TRBV30	AWSSKGGATNEKLF
TRBV7-3	ASSLQGADTEAF
TRBV29-1	SAGQDYGYT
TRBV28	ASSAGTGYNSPLH
TRBV5-1	ASSLLKTGQNYGYT
TRBV6-5	ASSYPASGSDDGYT
TRBV30	AWSYSRQGWGTQY
TRBV7-9	ASRPLGGGQETQY
TRBV7-9	ASSLSGSSGNTIY
TRBV20-1	SASHTGSNGPQH
TRBV11-2	ASSGRTTPGDTQY
TRBV11-2	ASSLGSGGQGV
TRBV28	ACGRTGYEQY
TRBV5-6	ASSELADTQY
TRBV5-1	ASSPTGEVNYGYT
TRBV12-3/TRBV12-4	ASSSREAGEY
TRBV12-5	ASLSGATGELF
TRBV6-5	ASSFRDSTEAF
TRBV2	ASHVGGANEKLF
TRBV2	ASSVLGSWQPQH